This T cell receptor beta chain stems from a study of cytomegalovirus exposure and HLA in healthy donors. Worth noting for this clone: Antigen: not known.

Healthy bone marrow donors made up the cohort. The PCR was carried out with 60 Vbeta primers and 13 Jbeta primers. Data came from immunoSEQ multiplex PCR; TCRdb stores just in-frame clones and leaves some out. Of tens of thousands of clones in the sample, roughly three quarters were seen once. General study findings and limits: One variant, a missense change in DCLRE1C, was linked in a later analysis to TCR beta V- and J-gene trimming.

V shed 4 bases, J shed 3 bases, and the junction held 5 bases outside the gene matches. CDR3 length: 15 amino acids. CDR1 and CDR2 from the germline V gene are SGHRS and YFSETQ. The V and J genes are TRBV5-1 and TRBJ2-1; 9 bases map to TRBD1. The sequencing sample was made of PBMCs. This clonotype was sampled from a man aged 30 to 39 in good health and CMV-seronegative. The CDR3 loop is CASSLGTGIYNEQFF. The DNA for the CDR3 is TGCGCCAGCAGCCTCGGGACAGGGATCTACAATGAGCAGTTCTTC.